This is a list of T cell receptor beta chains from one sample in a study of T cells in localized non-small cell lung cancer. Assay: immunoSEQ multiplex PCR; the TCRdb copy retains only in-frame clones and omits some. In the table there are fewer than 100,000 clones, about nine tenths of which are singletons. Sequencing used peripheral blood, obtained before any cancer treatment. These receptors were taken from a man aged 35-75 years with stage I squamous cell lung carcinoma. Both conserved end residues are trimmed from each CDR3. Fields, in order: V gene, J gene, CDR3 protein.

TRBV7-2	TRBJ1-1	ASTSQKRSEAF
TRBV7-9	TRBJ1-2	ASSLRNHGYT
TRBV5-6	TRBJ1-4	ASSWTGGGHEKLF
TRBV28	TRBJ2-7	ASSPQASYEQY
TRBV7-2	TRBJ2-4	ASSPGGDIRNIQY
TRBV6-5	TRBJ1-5	ASSSATGLNQPQH
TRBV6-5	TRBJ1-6	ASLPGEGYNSPLH
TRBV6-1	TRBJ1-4	ASRQGYTNEKLF
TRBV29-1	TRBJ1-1	SSSRSQGGTEAF
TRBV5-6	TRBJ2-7	ASSVRQWTYEQY
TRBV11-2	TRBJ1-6	ASSFVLGTVYNSPLH
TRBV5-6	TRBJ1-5	ASSLWGQGSNQPQH
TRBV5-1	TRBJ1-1	ASSLEGGRTEAF
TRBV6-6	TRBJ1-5	AGGENQPQH
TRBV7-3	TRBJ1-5	ASALTGGGQPQH
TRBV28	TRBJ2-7	ASSSGGYYEQY
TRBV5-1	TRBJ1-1	ASSIDRPKTEAF
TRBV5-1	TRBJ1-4	ASSKRSGGGTNEKLF
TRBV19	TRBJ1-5	ASSIVAGPNQPQH
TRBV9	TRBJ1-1	ASSVVGLWNTEAF
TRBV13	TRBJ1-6	ASRQLRGGGPIYNSPLH
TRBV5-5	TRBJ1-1	ASSPSGQLNTEAF
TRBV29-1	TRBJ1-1	SVADYTEAF
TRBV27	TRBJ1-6	ASSPDSYNSPLH